This TCR beta chain was recorded in a study of cytomegalovirus exposure and HLA in healthy donors. The V and J ends lost 6 bases and 1 base respectively, with 10 bases between them. The CDR3 spans 15 residues. CDR1 SNHLY and CDR2 FYNNEI come from the germline V gene. A note on this clone: The antigen is undetermined.

The PCR contained 60 Vbeta and 13 Jbeta primers. This table comes from immunoSEQ multiplex PCR, and its TCRdb copy is limited to in-frame clones, with some not included. The table lists 130,000 or so clones, just under 80% of them singletons. Whole-study results and caveats: According to reports, the classifier identified cytomegalovirus status with high specificity and sensitivity. Follow-up analysis found HLA locus-dependent TCR association rates, highest for DRB1 and lowest for HLA-C. Across all donors, roughly uniform sequencing depth was an assumption of the presence/absence analyses. A later analysis reportedly found that, within productive TCRs, an Asian-associated ancestry cluster had fewer N-insertions than the mean observed across the roughly 730 donors.

Sequenced input: PBMCs. The J gene is TRBJ2-6, the V gene TRBV2; no definite D call. This TCR was recovered from a woman aged 18 to 35 in good health and CMV-seronegative. The CDR3 protein is CASRNRVSGANVLTF. Here the CDR3 DNA reads TGTGCCAGCAGAAACAGAGTGTCTGGGGCCAACGTCCTGACTTTC.